These 28 T cell receptor beta chains were sequenced from one sample in a study of T cells in Graves' hyperthyroidism and ophthalmopathy (dated by TCRdb to 2018 to 2020). Libraries were made using multiplex PCR. Sequencing instrument: Illumina HiSeq 2000. The TCR beta CDR3 regions were amplified from RNA transcripts. The TCR CDR3 was subjected to a first round of RT-PCR using the HTBI primer set and the Qiagen OneStep RT-PCR kit. TCRdb redid the processing of the public reads, applying fastp at Q25 and MiXCR, and retained in-frame beta chains. Each record represents a unique CDR3 protein, reported with the most common genes and DNA among its rows. In all, the sample holds approximately 400,000 distinct CDR3 sequences, and approximately 14% of those were seen once. About 19% of the sample belongs to the ten largest clones. Sequenced input: blood. Every receptor here comes from a woman aged 30 to 39 with Graves' ophthalmopathy.

This clonotype was observed at least ten times. The rearrangement joins TRBV28 to TRBJ1-4; D is unresolved. V lost 4 bases and J lost 5, with 11 bases in between. This CDR3 is 14 amino acids long. Germline V gives CDR1 MDHEN, CDR2 SYDVKM. CDR3 amino acids: CASSSLGRNEKLFF. The CDR3 DNA is TGTGCCAGCAGTTCCCTAGGACGGAATGAAAAACTGTTTTTT.

This clonotype was observed a few times. CDR3 sequence (DNA): TGCGCCAGCAGTGCGGGACACGAAGAGACCCAGTACTTC. Amino acid sequence: CASSAGHEETQYF. The chain uses TRBV10-2 and TRBJ2-5; D is perhaps TRBD1 (6 bases). There are 13 residues in the CDR3. With 4 bases removed from V and 3 bases from J, the gap between germline ends came to 9 bases. Per the germline V gene, CDR1 is WSHSY and CDR2 is SAAADI.

This clonotype has at least ten counts. The chain is built from TRBV3-1 and TRBJ1-1; 10 bases fit TRBD1. Germline-derived CDR1 and CDR2 are LGHDT and YNNKEL (reference sequence). Trimming removed 1 base from V and 12 bases from J; junction bases left unmatched: 2. CDR3 length: 12 residues. The DNA of the CDR3 is TGTGCCAGCAGCCAAGCGGGACAGGGGCCTTTCTTT. It encodes CASSQAGQGPFF.

This clonotype appeared a few times. This chain links TRBV20-1 with TRBJ1-1, with 7 nucleotides matching TRBD1. The CDR3 runs to 14 residues. V shed 6 bases, J shed 5 bases, and the junction held 12 bases outside the gene matches. CDR1 and CDR2 (germline): DFQATT, SNEGSKA (reference sequence). The CDR3 spells CSAQTGFVWTEAFF. The DNA of the CDR3 is TGCAGTGCGCAGACAGGGTTTGTTTGGACTGAAGCTTTCTTT.

This clonotype was counted at least ten times. The chain has TRBV2 and TRBJ1-2; D is perhaps TRBD1 (5 bases). Germline V lookup: CDR1 SNHLY, CDR2 FYNNEI. The CDR3 is made up of 14 amino acids. The germline V and J ends were trimmed by 6 bases and 6 bases, with 17 bases remaining between them. In DNA, the CDR3 is TGTGCCAGCAGAGCGGACAACCTGGGCGATGGCTACACCTTC. Protein product: CASRADNLGDGYTF.

This clonotype has ten or more counts. The chain is built from TRBV7-2 and TRBJ2-3; D remains ambiguous. Germline-derived CDR1 and CDR2 are SGHTA and FQGNSA. V lost 2 bases to trimming and J lost 4 bases, with 7 bases between them. This CDR3 has 13 residues. The CDR3 here is CASSLFEADTQYF. The CDR3 region has the DNA TGTGCCAGCAGCTTATTCGAGGCAGATACGCAGTATTTT.

The rearrangement uses TRBV9 and TRBJ2-7, with D possibly being TRBD2 (5 bases). V was trimmed by 0 bases and J by 2 bases, leaving 6 bases between them. Germline V gene sequence: CDR1 SGDLS, CDR2 YYNGEE. The CDR3 consists of 13 residues. CDR3 nucleotide sequence: TGTGCCAGCAGCGTAGACGGGGCCTACGAGCAGTACTTC. This sequence encodes CASSVDGAYEQYF.

This clonotype showed up many times. The V and J genes are TRBV9 and TRBJ2-5; a weak D match, TRBD1 (6 bases). The CDR3 is 12 residues long. Germline values: CDR1 SGDLS, CDR2 YYNGEE. The V end lost 4 bases, the J end lost 7 bases, and 11 bases lay between the germline ends. As DNA, the CDR3 is TGTGCCAGCAGCACCCAGACAGGGACCCAGTACTTC. This sequence encodes CASSTQTGTQYF.

This clonotype was seen repeatedly, ten times or more. J is TRBJ2-5 and V is TRBV28; 9 bases fit TRBD2. This CDR3 has 15 amino acids. With 9 bases clipped from V and 0 bases from J, the junction kept 8 bases outside the gene matches. Germline loops: CDR1 MDHEN, CDR2 SYDVKM. The CDR3 DNA is TGTGCCAGTGGCGGGGGGGGCGGTCACCAAGAGACCCAGTACTTC. It specifies CASGGGGGHQETQYF.

This clonotype has a count of ten or more. V and J are TRBV18 and TRBJ2-2, with D possibly TRBD1 on 5 matching bases. This CDR3 contains 17 residues. The V gene lost 1 base and the J gene lost 1 base, with 13 bases spanning the gap. Germline V gene data show CDR1 as KGHSH and CDR2 as LQKENI. CDR3 amino acids: CASSPLPSTGNTGELFF. The CDR3 bases are TGTGCCAGCTCACCACTCCCCTCAACAGGGAACACCGGGGAGCTGTTTTTT. The full variable domain, rest sourced from reference TRBV18 and TRBJ2-2, is NAGVMQNPRHLVRRRGQEARLRCSPMKGHSHVYWYRQLPEEGLKFMVYLQKENIIDESGMPKERFSAEFPKEGPSILRIQQVVRGDSAAYFCASSPLPSTGNTGELFFGEGSRLTVL.

This clonotype was counted between two and nine times. The gene calls are TRBV19 and TRBJ1-2, with D perhaps matching TRBD1 (5 bases). The CDR3 is 15 amino acids. The germline V and J ends were trimmed by 4 bases and 5 bases, with 17 bases remaining between them. Per germline, CDR1 LNHDA and CDR2 SQIVND (reference sequence). CDR3 residues: CASSTNSGTPYGYTF. The CDR3 DNA sequence: TGTGCCAGTAGTACCAACTCCGGGACGCCGTATGGCTACACCTTC.

This clonotype was picked up a small number of times. One end of the junction does not line up with germline, which may come from a read error. The chain couples TRBV7-6 to TRBJ2-3; a weak D match, TRBD2 (5 bases). CDR3 size: 13 residues. The germline CDR1 and CDR2 sequences are SGHVS and FNYEAQ. DNA of the CDR3: TGTGCCGGCAGCCTCTCCCCGGGGGATACGCAGTATTTT. Its protein product is CAGSLSPGDTQYF.

The V call is TRBV19, the J call TRBJ2-5; maybe TRBD2 (5 bases). The CDR3 spans 13 residues. Trimming took 4 bases from V and 5 from J, leaving 11 bases between them. CDR1 and CDR2 (germline): LNHDA, SQIVND (reference sequence). CDR3 loop: CASSKRSAETQYF. CDR3 DNA: TGTGCCAGTAGTAAGCGGTCGGCGGAGACCCAGTACTTC.

Comment on this clonotype: Being one base from a much bigger clone, this may be a read error. J is TRBJ1-3 and V is TRBV28, with unresolved D. The CDR3 spans 12 residues. Germline V gene data show CDR1 as MDHEN and CDR2 as SYDVKM. CDR3 protein: CASSKSANTIYF. The CDR3 bases are TGTGCCAGCAGTAAATCTGCAAACACCATATATTTT.

There are many counts of this clonotype. The V call is TRBV7-2, the J call TRBJ2-7; D gene unclear. The V and J ends lost 8 bases and 1 base respectively, with 15 bases between them. The CDR3 spans 14 residues. Germline values: CDR1 SGHTA, CDR2 FQGNSA. The CDR3 DNA reads TGTGCCAGCGGAGTTGCGTTCGTTTCCTACGAGCAGTACTTC. The encoded protein is CASGVAFVSYEQYF.

This sequence joins TRBV3-1 and TRBJ2-3; 10 bases align to TRBD2. The CDR3 is made up of 14 amino acids. Germline V gene lookup returns CDR1 LGHDT and CDR2 YNNKEL (reference sequence). The J segment lost 7 bases and the V segment lost 8 bases, leaving 9 bases of the junction unmatched. The CDR3 here is CASEVAGGTNTQYF. The CDR3 bases are TGTGCCAGCGAAGTAGCGGGGGGCACTAATACGCAGTATTTT.

Many counts were recorded for this clonotype. The rearrangement joins TRBV3-1 to TRBJ2-3; D unclear. Germline-derived CDR1 and CDR2 are LGHDT and YNNKEL (reference sequence). The CDR3 totals 16 residues. V lost 0 bases, J lost 5 bases, and 15 bases lay in between. CDR3 in DNA: TGTGCCAGCAGCCAAGAGGTGAGGTTAGCCGGAGATACGCAGTATTTT. This sequence encodes CASSQEVRLAGDTQYF.

At least ten counts were recorded for this clonotype. The chain couples TRBV27 to TRBJ1-5; D might be TRBD1 (5 bases). CDR3 length equals 15 residues. V gave up 4 bases and J gave up 6 bases, with 16 bases separating them. Germline V gene lookup returns CDR1 MNHEY and CDR2 SMNVEV (reference sequence). Here the CDR3 reads CASSYAGAAVQPQHF. DNA of the CDR3: TGTGCCAGCAGTTACGCCGGGGCGGCCGTTCAGCCCCAGCATTTT.

This clonotype was observed at least ten times. The V and J genes are TRBV5-1 and TRBJ1-1; 8 bases agree with TRBD1. This CDR3 is built from 14 residues. After removal of 4 bases from V and 5 bases from J, the junction contained 7 bases not matched to a gene. CDR1 and CDR2 (germline): SGHRS, YFSETQ. Here the CDR3 reads CASSRTGGRTEAFF. In DNA form, the CDR3 reads TGCGCCAGCAGCCGCACAGGGGGGCGTACTGAAGCTTTCTTT.

This clonotype has a count of ten or more. DNA for the CDR3: TGTGCCAGCAGCCAAGATACACAGGGGGGGGTGACTGAAGCTTTCTTT. It encodes CASSQDTQGGVTEAFF. The rearrangement joins TRBV3-1 to TRBJ1-1; 8 positions agree with TRBD1. J was trimmed by 5 bases and V by 0 bases; bases with no gene match: 8. Per the germline V gene, CDR1 is LGHDT and CDR2 is YNNKEL (reference sequence). CDR3 size: 16 residues.

This clonotype was recorded many times. In DNA form, the CDR3 reads TGTGCCAGCTCACCAACGCTGGAGGACAGGGGGAATGAGCAGTTCTTC. Protein: CASSPTLEDRGNEQFF. The rearrangement uses TRBV18 and TRBJ2-1, with 10 bases that match TRBD1. CDR3 size: 16 residues. With V trimmed by 2 bases and J by 7 bases, 8 bases remained unmatched. The germline V gene has CDR1 KGHSH and CDR2 LQKENI.

This clonotype was seen at least ten times. V usage is TRBV6-1 and J usage is TRBJ1-4; D gene ambiguous. The CDR3 spans 15 residues. Trimming left V 0 bases short and J 8 bases short, with 13 bases between. CDR1 and CDR2 (germline): MNHNS, SASEGT. The CDR3: CASSEALGEREKLFF. The CDR3, as DNA: TGTGCCAGCAGTGAAGCGCTCGGGGAGCGGGAAAAACTGTTTTTT.

This clonotype was observed at least ten times. The rearrangement uses TRBV28 and TRBJ1-2; D is ambiguous. There are 12 residues in the CDR3. The germline V and J ends were trimmed by 10 bases and 1 base, with 10 bases remaining between them. From germline, CDR1 is MDHEN and CDR2 SYDVKM. CDR3 in amino acids: CAINGVNYGYTF. The CDR3 nucleotides are TGTGCCATCAACGGGGTTAACTATGGCTACACCTTC.

This sequence joins TRBV9 and TRBJ2-7; 10 positions agree with TRBD1. The CDR3 is 15 amino acids. Germline V gives CDR1 SGDLS, CDR2 YYNGEE. The trim removed 3 bases at V and 0 bases at J, leaving 3 bases unmatched. Here the CDR3 reads CASSARDRGSYEQYF. CDR3 bases: TGTGCCAGCAGCGCCCGGGACAGGGGCTCCTACGAGCAGTACTTC.

This rearrangement joins TRBV28 to TRBJ2-6, with TRBD1 as a possible D gene (5 bases). Trimming left V 3 bases short and J 2 bases short, with 14 bases between. Germline values: CDR1 MDHEN, CDR2 SYDVKM. The CDR3 runs 17 residues. This chain's CDR3 is CASSFGPGSTGANVLTF. The CDR3 DNA reads TGTGCCAGCAGTTTTGGTCCAGGGTCCACTGGGGCCAACGTCCTGACTTTC.

The sample holds many counts of this clonotype. V is TRBV6-5 and J is TRBJ2-7; 8 nucleotides agree with TRBD1. In germline, CDR1 is MNHEY, CDR2 SVGAGI. V lost 2 bases and J lost 3; bases outside the gene matches: 6. This CDR3 is built from 15 residues. The chain's CDR3 is CASSYSQGAFYEQYF. CDR3 in DNA: TGTGCCAGCAGTTACAGCCAGGGGGCTTTCTACGAGCAGTACTTC.

This clonotype was recorded at least ten times. The rearrangement links TRBV20-1 to TRBJ1-5, with D hard to call. Germline V gives CDR1 DFQATT, CDR2 SNEGSKA (reference sequence). Trimming shortened V by 2 bases and J by 5 bases, and 10 bases separated the two germline ends. The CDR3 consists of 13 residues. CDR3 DNA: TGCAGTGCTAGAAAGAGGGATTATCAGCCCCAGCATTTT. This translates into CSARKRDYQPQHF.

This clonotype was detected many times. The V call is TRBV18, the J call TRBJ2-5; 8 nucleotides line up with TRBD1. The CDR3 covers 16 residues. Trimming cost V 3 bases and J 4 bases; bases outside gene matches: 10. CDR1 is KGHSH, CDR2 LQKENI, per germline. The CDR3 spells CASSPRGTGQGETQYF. The CDR3 DNA is TGTGCCAGCTCACCGAGAGGGACAGGACAAGGAGAGACCCAGTACTTC.